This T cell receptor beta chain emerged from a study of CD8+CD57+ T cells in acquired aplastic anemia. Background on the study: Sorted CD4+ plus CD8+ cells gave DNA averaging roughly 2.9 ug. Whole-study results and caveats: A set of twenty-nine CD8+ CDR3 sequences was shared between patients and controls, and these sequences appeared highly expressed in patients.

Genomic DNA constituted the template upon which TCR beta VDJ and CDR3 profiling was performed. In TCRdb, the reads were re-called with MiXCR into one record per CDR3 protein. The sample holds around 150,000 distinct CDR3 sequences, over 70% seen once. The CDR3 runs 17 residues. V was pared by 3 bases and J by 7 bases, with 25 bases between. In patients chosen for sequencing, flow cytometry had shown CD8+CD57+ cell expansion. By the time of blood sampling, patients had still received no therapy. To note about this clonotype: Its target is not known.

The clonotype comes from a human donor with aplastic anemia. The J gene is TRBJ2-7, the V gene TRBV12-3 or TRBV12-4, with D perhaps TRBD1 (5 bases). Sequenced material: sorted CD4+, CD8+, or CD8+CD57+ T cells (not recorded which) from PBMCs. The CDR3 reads CASSFARGHSLYGEQYF. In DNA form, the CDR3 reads TGTGCCAGCAGTTTCGCTCGTGGACACTCTCTCTATGGGGAGCAGTACTTC.